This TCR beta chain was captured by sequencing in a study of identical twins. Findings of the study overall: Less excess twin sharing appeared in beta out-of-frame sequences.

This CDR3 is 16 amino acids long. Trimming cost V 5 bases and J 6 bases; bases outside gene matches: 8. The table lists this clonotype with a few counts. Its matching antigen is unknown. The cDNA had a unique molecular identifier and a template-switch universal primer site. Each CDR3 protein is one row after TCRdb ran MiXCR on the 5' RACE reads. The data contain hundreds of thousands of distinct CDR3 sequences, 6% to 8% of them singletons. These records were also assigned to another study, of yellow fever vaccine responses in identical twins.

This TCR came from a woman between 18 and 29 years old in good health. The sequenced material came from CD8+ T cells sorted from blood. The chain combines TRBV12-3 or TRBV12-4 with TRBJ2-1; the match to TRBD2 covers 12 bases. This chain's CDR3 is CASSEPLAGGPNEQFF. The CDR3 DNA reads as TGTGCCAGCAGTGAACCTCTAGCGGGAGGGCCCAATGAGCAGTTCTTC.